Listed below are T cell receptor beta chains from one sample, sequenced in a study of radiation and T cells in renal cell carcinoma. Using immunoSEQ multiplex PCR, the repertoire was profiled, and TCRdb retains in-frame clones only, with some absent. The sample has over 90,000 clones; 75% to 85% are singletons. Specimen: blood, collected from a patient whose treatment included radiotherapy and nephrectomy. These receptor sequences come from a man aged 60-69 years with renal cell carcinoma. CDR3s include the opening cysteine and the closing phenylalanine or tryptophan. The size entry is marked missing in some rows and otherwise reads once, few, many or a size class.

J	V	size	CDR3
TRBJ2-2	TRBV5-1	-	CASSYTPDTGELFF
TRBJ1-1	TRBV5-1	few	CASSGTKGAFF
TRBJ2-3	TRBV4-1	-	CASSREGTSGSIMGSTDTQYF
TRBJ1-3	TRBV30	-	CAWSIGALSGNTIYF
TRBJ2-2	TRBV28	-	CATQSGDGELFF
TRBJ2-1	TRBV29-1	-	CSVAGRHTNEQFF
TRBJ1-5	TRBV28	-	CASSSRGTRNQPQHF
TRBJ2-2	TRBV10-3	-	CAITYGAGETANTGELFF
TRBJ1-5	TRBV28	-	CASILQGDQPQHF
TRBJ1-2	TRBV7-9	-	CASSDRTQAGYTF
TRBJ2-1	TRBV7-9	-	CASSLVLARYNEQFF
TRBJ2-3	TRBV18	-	CASSPFGSTDTQYF
TRBJ2-1	TRBV10-1	-	CASSVFTEDEQFF
TRBJ1-1	TRBV7-2	-	CASSLASRDTEAFF
TRBJ2-2	TRBV19	-	CASSLTGNTGELFF
TRBJ1-5	TRBV19	few	CASSINRESNQPQHF
TRBJ2-1	TRBV5-1	-	CASSLIAGVPYNEQFF
TRBJ1-4	TRBV6-1	-	CASSDQGQANEKLFF
TRBJ2-7	TRBV2	-	CASSSVGIAGADEQYF
TRBJ2-7	TRBV11-3	-	CASSWQSLGEQYF
TRBJ2-4	TRBV18	-	CASSPPGTGPLAKNIQYF
TRBJ1-3	TRBV6-6	-	CASSYSTDSIYF
TRBJ2-7	TRBV2	-	CASTVGDHSYEQYF
TRBJ2-1	TRBV9	-	CASSLTSYNEQFF
TRBJ2-7	TRBV14	-	CASSQEPWGNSYEQYF
TRBJ1-5	TRBV28	few	CASSFLWAGKGYSNQPQHF
TRBJ2-2	TRBV5-1	-	CASSLRGSWNTGELFF
TRBJ2-3	TRBV29-1	-	CSVVRGGSDTQYF
-	TRBV4-1	-	CASSQDLRTDGRSYEQYF
TRBJ2-2	TRBV29-1	-	CSVGGASMNTGELFF
TRBJ2-3	TRBV2	-	CASRDGRAGTDTQYF
TRBJ2-3	TRBV7-9	-	CASSLPRRLAGVNTQYF
TRBJ2-1	TRBV19	-	CASSRDMVAGYNEQFF
TRBJ2-7	TRBV4-1	-	CASSPSGRGEIYEQYF
TRBJ1-1	TRBV29-1	few	CSGGHYTEAFF
TRBJ2-5	TRBV19	-	CASRGSRRGAGETQYF
TRBJ2-7	TRBV9	-	CASSPRGGQGSYEQYF
TRBJ2-7	TRBV14	-	CASRTGSLYEQYF
TRBJ2-7	TRBV29-1	-	CSVAPGKSYEQYF
TRBJ2-5	TRBV10-3	-	CAISESDRSAETQYF
TRBJ2-3	TRBV29-1	-	CSVEFIAGGPTDTQYF
TRBJ2-7	TRBV19	-	CASSPRTSGSYEQYF
TRBJ2-1	TRBV28	-	CASSFRQGIRNEQFF
TRBJ1-1	TRBV21-1	-	CASSPREGGTEAFF
TRBJ2-1	TRBV11-3	-	CASSLGIYNEQFF
TRBJ2-2	TRBV11-3	-	CASSSGTGSGELFF
TRBJ2-5	TRBV6-6	-	CASSPFGVSETQYF
TRBJ2-7	TRBV28	-	CASSFWPEQYF
TRBJ1-2	TRBV28	-	CASSLKSPYGYTF